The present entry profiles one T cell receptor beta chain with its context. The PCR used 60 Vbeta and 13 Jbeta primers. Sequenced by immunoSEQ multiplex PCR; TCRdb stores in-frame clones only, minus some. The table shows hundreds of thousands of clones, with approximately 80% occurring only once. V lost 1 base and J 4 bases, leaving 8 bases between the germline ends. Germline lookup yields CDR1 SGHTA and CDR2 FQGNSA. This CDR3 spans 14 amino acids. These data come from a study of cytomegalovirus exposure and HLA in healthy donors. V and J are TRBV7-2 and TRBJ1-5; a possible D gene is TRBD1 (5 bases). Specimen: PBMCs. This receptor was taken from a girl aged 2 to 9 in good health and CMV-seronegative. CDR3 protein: CASSLVQGNQPQHF. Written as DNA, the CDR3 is TGTGCCAGCAGCTTAGTGCAGGGAAATCAGCCCCAGCATTTT.